Listed below are T cell receptor beta chains from one sample, sequenced in a study of cytomegalovirus exposure and HLA in healthy donors. Clones were sequenced by immunoSEQ multiplex PCR, and TCRdb holds only the in-frame ones, with some missing. This sample has 150,000 to 200,000 clones, with roughly 83% found just once. The sample consisted of PBMCs. These receptors originate from a woman aged 50 to 60 in good health and CMV-seronegative. The CDR3 runs from the conserved cysteine through the conserved F or W. A D gene is named only where the DNA matches it firmly. Rows may omit the clone size; those that give it use once, few, many or a size class.

TRBV7-8	-	-	TRBJ2-3	TGTGCCAGCAGCGAAGGGAGCAGAGAGTCACCAAGCACAGATACGCAGTATTTT	CASSEGSRESPSTDTQYF
TRBV29-1	TRBD2	-	TRBJ2-3	TGCAGCGTCGCGACTAGCCTCAGCACAGATACGCAGTATTTT	CSVATSLSTDTQYF
TRBV4-3	-	-	TRBJ2-2	TGCGCCAGCAGCCAAGATTTGTGGGGCCAGAACACCGAGGAGCTGTTTTTT	CASSQDLWGQNTEELFF
TRBV18	-	-	TRBJ1-4	TGTGCCAGCTCACCCGGGACACCAACTAATGAAAAACTGTTTTTT	CASSPGTPTNEKLFF
TRBV7-9	TRBD2	-	TRBJ2-4	TGTTCCAGCAGCGTCGCCCGACTAGCGGGCAGTCTAGCCAAAAACATTCAGTACTTC	CSSSVARLAGSLAKNIQYF
TRBV7-9	-	-	TRBJ2-5	TGTTCCAGCAGCTCCCTAGGAGGGACCCAGTACTTC	CSSSSLGGTQYF
TRBV2	TRBD2	-	TRBJ2-1	TGTGCCAGCAGACTAGCGGGTAACAATGAGCAGTTCTTC	CASRLAGNNEQFF
TRBV7-2	-	-	TRBJ1-5	TGTGCCAGCAGCTCCCGGGGGGGTGATGGGAATCAGCCCCAGCATTTT	CASSSRGGDGNQPQHF
TRBV7-2	TRBD1	-	TRBJ2-7	TGTGCCAGCAGCTTGGGGACAGGGGAGTACGAGCAGTACTTC	CASSLGTGEYEQYF
TRBV6-1	TRBD1	few	TRBJ2-2	TGTGCCAGCAGCCCGGGACAGGGGAACACCGGGGAGCTGTTTTTT	CASSPGQGNTGELFF
TRBV5-4	TRBD1	-	TRBJ2-1	TGTGCCAGCAGCTTCCGGACAGGTGGAGATGAGCAGTTCTTC	CASSFRTGGDEQFF
TRBV4-2	TRBD1	few	TRBJ2-7	TGTGCCAGCAGCCAAGAAGTGGCAGGGGGCAAAGGCTACGAGCAGTACTTC	CASSQEVAGGKGYEQYF
TRBV19	TRBD1	-	TRBJ2-2	TGTGCCAGTAACAGGGGGAGTACCGGGGAGCTGTTTTTT	CASNRGSTGELFF
TRBV2	-	-	TRBJ2-5	TGTGCCAGCAGTGGGTCAGGGGTAGAGACCCAGTACTTC	CASSGSGVETQYF
TRBV9	-	-	TRBJ1-1	TGTGCCAGCAGCGTAGTTTCAGGGACTCTAGGCGCTGAAGCTTTCTTT	CASSVVSGTLGAEAFF
TRBV4-2	TRBD2	-	TRBJ2-3	TGTGCCAGCAGCCCGTTAGCGGGGGGGGACCACGATACGCAGTATTTT	CASSPLAGGDHDTQYF
TRBV21-1	-	-	TRBJ1-1	TGTGCCAGCAGCCCACAGCTCTCGAACACTGAAGCTTTCTTT	CASSPQLSNTEAFF
TRBV7-8	-	-	TRBJ2-3	TGTGCCAGCAGCCCGGTTGTTAATACAGGGCTCGATACGCAGTATTTT	CASSPVVNTGLDTQYF
TRBV28	-	-	TRBJ2-1	TGTGCCAGCAGTTCGTACAATGAGCAGTTCTTC	CASSSYNEQFF
TRBV28	TRBD1	-	TRBJ1-2	TGTGCCAGCAGCTCCGGGACAGGGGCTGACTATGGCTACACCTTC	CASSSGTGADYGYTF
TRBV10-2	TRBD1	few	TRBJ1-1	TGCGCCAGCACAGGGGGCAGAACTGAAGCTTTCTTT	CASTGGRTEAFF
TRBV5-1	TRBD1	-	TRBJ2-7	TGCGCCAGCAGCCCGGGTCCGGGGACAGGGAACAGCGAGCAGTACTTC	CASSPGPGTGNSEQYF
TRBV7-9	TRBD1	-	TRBJ1-2	TGTGCCAGCAGCTTAGCCCAGGGGGCTGGTGGCTACACCTTC	CASSLAQGAGGYTF
TRBV30	-	once	TRBJ1-2	TGTGCCTGGAGTAAGCTGGGGCCAAACTATGGCTACACCTTC	CAWSKLGPNYGYTF
TRBV7-8	-	-	TRBJ1-3	TGTGCCAGCAGCAAAACCGGAGGTGCCGGAAACACCATATATTTT	CASSKTGGAGNTIYF
TRBV19	TRBD1	-	TRBJ2-1	TGTGCCAGTAGTAAGGACAGGTACCACAATGAGCAGTTCTTC	CASSKDRYHNEQFF
TRBV9	-	-	TRBJ2-7	TGTGCCAGCAGCGGTATGGGGGGCTACGAGCAGTACTTC	CASSGMGGYEQYF
TRBV6-1	-	-	TRBJ2-1	TGTGCCAGCAACCCCTCCGGGGTATACAATGAGCAGTTCTTC	CASNPSGVYNEQFF
TRBV9	-	-	TRBJ2-3	TGTGCCAGCAGCGTAGCCGCCGTCCCGGGCACAGATACGCAGTATTTT	CASSVAAVPGTDTQYF
TRBV28	TRBD1	-	TRBJ1-5	TGTGCCAGCAGTTCGGACAGGGACGATAGCAATCAGCCCCAGCATTTT	CASSSDRDDSNQPQHF
TRBV6-1	-	-	TRBJ2-7	TGTGCCAGCAGAGATTATTGGACAGCAGAATACGAGCAGTACTTC	CASRDYWTAEYEQYF
TRBV18	-	-	TRBJ1-3	TGTGCCAGCTCTCCAAGGAACAGGGACTCTGGAAACACCATATATTTT	CASSPRNRDSGNTIYF
TRBV28	TRBD2	-	TRBJ2-3	TGTGCCAGCAGTTTAGGCGGGGGGGGTTTGGATACGCAGTATTTT	CASSLGGGGLDTQYF
TRBV7-9	TRBD2	-	TRBJ2-3	TGTGCCAGCAGCCCCCGGACTAGCGGGGGACTCGTTGGCACAGATACGCAGTATTTT	CASSPRTSGGLVGTDTQYF
TRBV2	-	-	TRBJ1-5	TGTGCCAGCAGTTCGGCACCGGAGGGGCCCCAGCATTTT	CASSSAPEGPQHF
TRBV5-8	-	-	TRBJ1-1	TGTGCCAGCAGCTTTTGGGCCCGGGAGACTGAAGCTTTCTTT	CASSFWARETEAFF
TRBV2	TRBD2	-	TRBJ2-7	TGTGCCAGCAAAGGGTCGGGACTAGTTATATACGAGCAGTACTTC	CASKGSGLVIYEQYF
TRBV27	-	few	TRBJ1-2	TGTGCCAGCAGCTCAAACACCCAAAGCTATGGCTACACCTTC	CASSSNTQSYGYTF
TRBV18	-	-	TRBJ2-1	TGTGCCAGCTCCCCCAGGTATGAGCAGTTCTTC	CASSPRYEQFF
TRBV7-9	-	once	TRBJ2-7	TGTGCCAGCAGCGCGACAGGATACGAGCAGTACTTC	CASSATGYEQYF
TRBV7-6	-	-	TRBJ2-3	TGTGCCAGCAGCTCTAGACTCAGGGACACAGATACGCAGTATTTT	CASSSRLRDTDTQYF
TRBV7-9	-	-	TRBJ2-5	TGTGCCAGCAGCTTAGAGGGTGGGACAAGACAAGAGACCCAGTACTTC	CASSLEGGTRQETQYF
TRBV19	-	-	TRBJ2-1	TGTGCCAGTAGTCGCGCCCCCTTGTACAATGAGCAGTTCTTC	CASSRAPLYNEQFF
TRBV15	TRBD1	-	TRBJ2-7	TGTGCCACCAGCAGAGATCAGGGGACAGGGGCCGAGCAGTACTTC	CATSRDQGTGAEQYF
TRBV15	-	-	TRBJ2-1	TGTGCCACCAGCAACAGACAAGGGGCGTACAATGAGCAGTTCTTC	CATSNRQGAYNEQFF
TRBV10-3	TRBD2	-	TRBJ2-1	TGTGCCATCAGTGATCAAAGCGGGAGTTCCTACAATGAGCAGTTCTTC	CAISDQSGSSYNEQFF
TRBV5-1	TRBD1	-	TRBJ1-2	TGCGCCAGCAGCTTGGATGGACAGGAGTATGGCTACACCTTC	CASSLDGQEYGYTF
TRBV30	-	-	TRBJ1-6	TGTGCCTGGAGTGTAACCACACCAGGACCCCTCCACTTT	CAWSVTTPGPLHF
TRBV27	-	once	TRBJ1-2	TGTGCCAGCAGTTTTCGAAGGCAGGATTATGGCTACACCTTC	CASSFRRQDYGYTF
TRBV2	-	-	TRBJ2-1	TGTGCCAGCAGTGAAGGAGCGGGTAACTCCTACAATGAGCAGTTCTTC	CASSEGAGNSYNEQFF
TRBV5-1	TRBD1	-	TRBJ1-1	TGCGCCAGCAGGTTACAGGGGAGAGACACTGAAGCTTTCTTT	CASRLQGRDTEAFF
TRBV10-3	-	few	TRBJ1-2	TGTGCCATCAGTGAGTCTGAGGGTTATGGCTACACCTTC	CAISESEGYGYTF